These 10 T cell receptor beta chains came from one sample sequenced in a study of shared clonotypes between healthy human individuals. Measured with immunoSEQ multiplex PCR; TCRdb has only the in-frame clones, and not every one. The sample carries roughly 2.5 million clones, around 94% recorded once. Material: naive CD4+ T cells sorted from blood. The sample's subset: CD45RA+ positively selected. These receptors were collected from a man aged 18 to 29 in good health.

V gene TRBV6-1 combines with J gene TRBJ2-1, with TRBD1 identical over 7 bases. CDR1 and CDR2 (germline): MNHNS, SASEGT. The CDR3 is 15 residues long. V trimming: 6 bases; J trimming: 0 bases; junction bases outside the gene matches: 5. CDR3 loop: CASSWGQSSYNEQFF. CDR3 DNA: TGTGCCAGCAGCTGGGGACAGAGCTCCTACAATGAGCAGTTCTTC.

In this sample, this clone turned up once. The chain joins TRBV29-1 to TRBJ2-5; 9 bases are a match to TRBD1. Near its end, the DNA agrees better with TRBJ2-7, so the J call may be wrong. This CDR3 spans 12 amino acids. CDR1 is SQVTM and CDR2 is ANQGSEA in the germline V gene. The CDR3 protein is CSVERTGDEQYF. The CDR3 nucleotides are TGCAGCGTTGAAAGGACAGGGGACGAGCAGTACTTC.

The genes are TRBV18 and TRBJ2-3; 7 positions match TRBD1. Germline V gene data show CDR1 as KGHSH and CDR2 as LQKENI. The CDR3 loop spans 16 amino acids. The V gene end was trimmed by 6 bases and the J gene end by 0 bases; junction bases not matched to a gene: 9. DNA for the CDR3: TGTGCCAGCTCCCGTAGGGGACAGACTAGCACAGATACGCAGTATTTT. This gives the protein CASSRRGQTSTDTQYF.

Comments on this clone: The same CDR3 arises from other DNA sequences in this sample as well. The chain carries TRBV5-1 and TRBJ1-5, with D perhaps TRBD1 (5 bases). With 1 base removed from V and 7 bases from J, the gap between germline ends came to 9 bases. From germline, CDR1 is SGHRS and CDR2 YFSETQ. The CDR3 spans 13 residues. CDR3 residues: CASSLQGDQPQHF. For the CDR3, the DNA is TGCGCCAGCAGCTTGCAGGGTGACCAGCCCCAGCATTTT.

The chain carries TRBV4-1 and TRBJ2-3; maybe TRBD1 (6 bases). There are 14 residues in the CDR3. Per the germline V gene, CDR1 is MGHRA and CDR2 is YSYEKL. Trimming left V 3 bases short and J 5 bases short, with 12 bases between. DNA of the CDR3: TGCGCCAGCAGCCAGCCGAACAGGGTAGATACGCAGTATTTT. The encoded protein is CASSQPNRVDTQYF.

The gene calls are TRBV14 and TRBJ1-5; D unresolved. Germline lookup yields CDR1 SGHDN and CDR2 FVKESK. This CDR3 contains 17 residues. The V gene lost 0 bases and the J gene lost 6 bases, with 18 bases spanning the gap. The CDR3 DNA sequence: TGTGCCAGCAGCCAAGAACTCAGCCCCGAGGTGGGTCAGCCCCAGCATTTT. The encoded protein is CASSQELSPEVGQPQHF. Supplemented by reference TRBV14 and TRBJ1-5, the full variable domain reads EAGVTQFPSHSVIEKGQTVTLRCDPISGHDNLYWYRRVMGKEIKFLLHFVKESKQDESGMPNNRFLAERTGGTYSTLKVQPAELEDSGVYFCASSQELSPEVGQPQHFGDGTRLSIL.

This clone was recorded only once. Other nucleotide sequences in the sample specify the same CDR3. The gene calls are TRBV20-1 and TRBJ2-3, with 8 bases identical to TRBD1. CDR1 is DFQATT, CDR2 SNEGSKA, per germline (reference sequence). This CDR3 has 11 amino acids. V shed 4 bases, J shed 6 bases, and the junction held 0 bases outside the gene matches. The CDR3 DNA follows: TGCAGTGCTAACAGGGGGGATACGCAGTATTTT. Amino acids: CSANRGDTQYF.

Comment on this clone: Distinct nucleotide sequences in the sample also encode this CDR3. The chain carries TRBV5-1 and TRBJ2-3; 7 nucleotides line up with TRBD2. V trimming: 3 bases; J trimming: 2 bases; junction bases outside the gene matches: 3. The CDR3 is made up of 14 amino acids. Germline loops: CDR1 SGHRS, CDR2 YFSETQ. This CDR3 is CASSYGGSTDTQYF. CDR3 bases: TGCGCCAGCAGCTACGGGGGGTCCACAGATACGCAGTATTTT.

For the CDR3, the DNA is TGTGCCAGCAGCTTGGCAGGGGTAGGAGAGACCCAGTACTTC. This gives the protein CASSLAGVGETQYF. The chain links TRBV5-4 to TRBJ2-5; possibly TRBD1 for D (6 bases). Germline lookup yields CDR1 SGHNT and CDR2 YYREEE (reference sequence). The CDR3 has 14 residues. V lost 0 bases and J lost 4, with 10 bases in between.

V is TRBV7-3 and J is TRBJ2-2; 8 bases align to TRBD2. The CDR3 runs 16 residues. Germline values: CDR1 SGHTA, CDR2 FQGTGA. Germline trimming cut 5 bases from V and 6 bases from J; bases unmatched to any gene: 11. Written as DNA, the CDR3 is TGTGCCAGCAGCCCACTCGCGGGGGGCGGTCCCGGGGAGCTGTTTTTT. It is translated as CASSPLAGGGPGELFF.